The present T cell receptor beta chain was sequenced within a study of early T cells in non-severe SARS-CoV-2 infection. For the study at large: Chains from this unsorted whole-blood bulk RNA could not be paired.

Unique molecular identifiers were affixed to single, distinct cDNA molecules. Each CDR3 protein gets one entry after TCRdb re-called the 5' RACE reads with MiXCR. Here the sample spans approximately 47,000 distinct CDR3 sequences, under 7.5% being singletons. V was pared by 2 bases and J by 2 bases, with 7 bases between. CDR1 is KGHSH and CDR2 is LQKENI in the germline V gene. This CDR3 contains 15 residues. General observations from the study: VDJdb-based matching was biased toward anti-spike CD8 responses and missed private and CD4 specificities.

This clonotype has at least ten counts. Its specificity is not known. The TCR was taken from an adult who was a healthcare worker with PCR-confirmed SARS-CoV-2 infection or an uninfected control (not recorded which). The V call is TRBV18, the J call TRBJ2-6; D unclear. The sample in question was whole blood, obtained at baseline. In nucleotides, the CDR3 is TGTGCCAGCTCACCAGGGATCACTGGGGCCAACGTCCTGACTTTC. Protein product: CASSPGITGANVLTF.